What follows are 21 T cell receptor beta chains derived from one specimen sequenced in a study of early T cells in non-severe SARS-CoV-2 infection. TCRdb independently ran MiXCR on the 5' RACE reads; one entry per CDR3 protein. This sample carries 75,000 or so distinct CDR3 sequences, about 11% of them seen once, and the ten largest clones take approximately 6.4%. Sequences were obtained from whole blood. The receptors originated from an adult who was a healthcare worker with PCR-confirmed SARS-CoV-2 infection or an uninfected control (not recorded which).

This clonotype showed up just a few times. This chain connects TRBV19 to TRBJ2-3; 16 bases fit TRBD2. The V segment lost 8 bases and the J segment 10 bases; nucleotides outside the gene matches: 15. The CDR3 has 17 residues. Germline CDR1 is LNHDA and CDR2 is SQIVND (reference sequence). This CDR3 is CASQKTGTSGRAASQYF. The CDR3 DNA reads TGTGCCAGTCAGAAAACCGGGACTAGCGGGAGGGCAGCATCGCAGTATTTT.

This clonotype has a single count. V and J are TRBV6-5 and TRBJ1-3; TRBD1 matches 8 bases. The V gene end was trimmed by 9 bases and the J gene end by 1 base; junction bases not matched to a gene: 5. Looked up from germline, CDR1 is MNHEY and CDR2 is SVGAGI. There are 14 residues in the CDR3. CDR3 amino acids: CASFTGGSGNTIYF. The CDR3 nucleotides are TGTGCCAGTTTTACAGGGGGTTCTGGAAACACCATATATTTT.

The chain links TRBV5-1 to TRBJ2-3, with D perhaps matching TRBD2 (6 bases). Deletions cut 4 bases from V and 0 bases from J, with 9 bases between. Looked up from germline, CDR1 is SGHRS and CDR2 is YFSETQ. The CDR3 spans 14 residues. CDR3 DNA sequence: TGCGCCAGCAGCACCGGGACTAGCACAGATACGCAGTATTTT. Translation gives CASSTGTSTDTQYF.

CDR3: CAISSSAPLTQYF. CDR3 nucleotide sequence: TGTGCCATCAGCTCAAGCGCCCCGTTGACCCAGTACTTC. The J gene is TRBJ2-5, the V gene TRBV10-3; no clear D gene. The CDR3 consists of 13 residues. The V end was cut by 6 bases, the J end by 7 bases, with 15 bases between. Germline CDR1 and CDR2: ENHRY and SYGVKD.

V and J are TRBV9 and TRBJ2-1; the D gene could be TRBD1 or TRBD2 (5 bases each). The V gene lost 0 bases and the J gene lost 4 bases, with 11 bases spanning the gap. Germline lookup yields CDR1 SGDLS and CDR2 YYNGEE. The CDR3 has 15 amino acids. The CDR3 loop is CASSVDGTPYNEQFF. CDR3 nucleotide sequence: TGTGCCAGCAGCGTAGACGGGACGCCATACAATGAGCAGTTCTTC.

V is TRBV20-1 and J is TRBJ2-7; TRBD2 matches 9 bases. V shed 5 bases and J 4 bases; nucleotides not matched to a gene: 12. The CDR3 sequence is 15 residues long. Germline V lookup: CDR1 DFQATT, CDR2 SNEGSKA (reference sequence). CDR3 coding DNA: TGCAGTGCTTACCCTTTCGGGACTAGCAAGTACGAGCAGTACTTC. Residues: CSAYPFGTSKYEQYF.

This clonotype has just a few counts. The V and J genes are TRBV5-4 and TRBJ1-2; possible D gene TRBD1, 5 bases. Germline CDR1 and CDR2: SGHNT and YYREEE (reference sequence). Trimming removed 3 bases at V and 1 base at J, with 10 bases between. The CDR3 sequence is 14 residues long. CDR3 in amino acids: CASSWRDFNYGYTF. The CDR3 nucleotides read TGTGCCAGCAGCTGGAGGGACTTTAACTATGGCTACACCTTC.

The chain uses TRBV7-2 and TRBJ2-7, with D possibly TRBD1 on 6 matching bases. The CDR3 has 16 amino acids. The V gene lost 6 bases and the J gene lost 6 bases, with 24 bases spanning the gap. The germline gives CDR1 SGHTA, CDR2 FQGNSA. Here the CDR3 DNA reads TGTGCCAGCAGTCCCGGGACAAACCCCCTCGTCTCCGAGCAGTACTTC. This sequence encodes CASSPGTNPLVSEQYF. The full variable domain, with the rest looked up from reference TRBV7-2 and TRBJ2-7, is GAGVSQSPSNKVTEKGKDVELRCDPISGHTALYWYRQSLGQGLEFLIYFQGNSAPDKSGLPSDRFSAERTGGSVSTLTIQRTQQEDSAVYLCASSPGTNPLVSEQYFGPGTRLTVT.

This clonotype turned up a few times. J is TRBJ2-5 and V is TRBV6-5; D possibly corresponds to TRBD2 (5 bases). This CDR3 is built from 14 residues. Germline lookup yields CDR1 MNHEY and CDR2 SVGAGI. Trimming removed 2 bases at V and 7 bases at J, with 14 bases between. CDR3 nucleotides: TGTGCCAGCAGTTACACTGGCTCCCGGGGGACCCAGTACTTC. Translated: CASSYTGSRGTQYF.

Ten or more counts support this clonotype. V usage is TRBV29-1 and J usage is TRBJ2-3; a weak D match, TRBD2 (5 bases). V was clipped by 8 bases and J by 2 bases, with 11 bases between them. Germline assignment: CDR1 SQVTM and CDR2 ANQGSEA. The length of the CDR3 is 12 residues. CDR3 sequence: CSQTLVTDTQYF. CDR3 coding DNA: TGCAGCCAGACACTAGTCACAGATACGCAGTATTTT.

The chain joins TRBV11-2 to TRBJ2-5; D possibly uses TRBD1 or TRBD2 (5 bases each). Deletions cut 4 bases from V and 0 bases from J, with 6 bases between. Germline CDR1 reads SGHAT; CDR2 reads FQNNGV. The CDR3 runs 13 residues. CDR3 region: CASSSGHQETQYF. As DNA, the CDR3 is TGTGCCAGCAGCTCGGGACACCAAGAGACCCAGTACTTC.

This clonotype was picked up many times. The chain recombines TRBV19 with TRBJ1-2; D ambiguous. The CDR3 has 14 residues. V lost 1 base and J lost 7, with 13 bases in between. Germline CDR1 LNHDA, CDR2 SQIVND (reference sequence). CDR3 DNA sequence: TGTGCCAGTAGTATAGTCGGGGAATTAGGTGGCTACACCTTC. Its translation is CASSIVGELGGYTF.

This chain connects TRBV6-6 to TRBJ1-1; 7 bases agree with TRBD1. J lost 3 bases, V lost 6 bases, and 7 bases had no gene match. CDR1 is MNHNY, CDR2 SVGAGI, per germline (reference sequence). The CDR3 totals 14 residues. The CDR3, as DNA: TGTGCCAGCAGCTTACAGGGGAAGCACACTGAAGCTTTCTTT. Its protein product is CASSLQGKHTEAFF.

This clonotype was seen a handful of times. This CDR3 is CASSQLAGGWTPGELFF. The CDR3, as DNA: TGTGCCAGCAGTCAACTAGCGGGAGGCTGGACACCCGGGGAGCTGTTTTTT. The J gene is TRBJ2-2, the V gene TRBV28, with 12 bases fitting TRBD2. This CDR3 spans 17 amino acids. The J segment lost 6 bases and the V segment lost 5 bases, leaving 10 bases of the junction unmatched. Germline V lookup: CDR1 MDHEN, CDR2 SYDVKM.

V is TRBV4-1 and J is TRBJ2-3, with a possible D match to TRBD1 (5 bases). V was pared by 2 bases and J by 6 bases, with 15 bases between. This CDR3 spans 15 amino acids. Germline values: CDR1 MGHRA, CDR2 YSYEKL. The CDR3 DNA sequence: TGCGCCAGCAGCCAATGGCAAGGGGTCTCGGATACGCAGTATTTT. This codes for CASSQWQGVSDTQYF.

A few counts support this clonotype. V is TRBV20-1 and J is TRBJ2-5; tentatively, D is TRBD1 or TRBD2 (6 bases each). Per germline, CDR1 DFQATT and CDR2 SNEGSKA (reference sequence). Trimming removed 4 bases at V and 4 bases at J, with 19 bases between. The CDR3 contains 15 residues. Here the CDR3 reads CSATTPRGTAETQYF. As DNA, the CDR3 is TGCAGTGCTACCACCCCGAGGGGGACTGCAGAGACCCAGTACTTC.

This clonotype was seen a handful of times. The V call is TRBV7-9, the J call TRBJ2-3; D not certain. Germline V lookup: CDR1 SEHNR, CDR2 FQNEAQ (reference sequence). The CDR3 totals 14 residues. V was cut by 5 bases and J by 5 bases, with 14 bases left in between. CDR3 protein: CASSQTNRGDTQYF. The CDR3 DNA reads TGTGCCAGCAGCCAGACCAACCGCGGAGATACGCAGTATTTT.

This sequence joins TRBV5-8 and TRBJ2-1, with D perhaps matching TRBD2 (8 bases). Deletions cut 4 bases from V and 9 bases from J, with 26 bases between. Germline lookup yields CDR1 SGHTS and CDR2 YDEGEE. The CDR3 runs to 17 residues. In DNA, the CDR3 is TGTGCCAGCAGCCCGCGGACAGGAACGGGAGGGCCGGTTGAGCAGTTCTTC. It codes for CASSPRTGTGGPVEQFF.

The chain recombines TRBV5-1 with TRBJ2-3; 9 bases fit TRBD2. V lost 7 bases and J lost 5; bases outside the gene matches: 8. The CDR3 is 14 residues long. Germline lookup yields CDR1 SGHRS and CDR2 YFSETQ. The chain's CDR3 is CASWGAGGGDTQYF. As DNA, the CDR3 is TGCGCCAGCTGGGGAGCGGGAGGTGGAGATACGCAGTATTTT.

The sample holds many counts of this clonotype. The J gene is TRBJ1-3, the V gene TRBV6-2 or TRBV6-3; D ambiguous. Looked up from germline, CDR1 is MNHEY and CDR2 is SVGEGT. The CDR3 is 12 residues long. V lost 6 bases, J lost 0 bases, and 3 bases lay in between. In DNA form, the CDR3 reads TGTGCCAGCAGCCTCTCTGGAAACACCATATATTTT. Translated, it gives CASSLSGNTIYF.

This clonotype appeared a few times. This chain connects TRBV20-1 to TRBJ2-5, with D hard to call. The CDR3 has 12 amino acids. The ends were cut back, 4 bases at V and 2 bases at J, with 8 bases in the middle. Germline lookup yields CDR1 DFQATT and CDR2 SNEGSKA (reference sequence). DNA for the CDR3: TGCAGTGCTATTTCAGAGCAAGAGACCCAGTACTTC. Protein: CSAISEQETQYF.